The 26 T cell receptor beta chains presented below share a single source sample, sequenced in a study of T cell responses to AZD1222 COVID-19 vaccine. Repertoires were generated with immunoSEQ multiplex PCR, while TCRdb's copy carries only in-frame clones and drops some. The repertoire includes some 150,000 clones, 85% to 90% of them detected once, and approximately 3.5% sits in the top ten. The sample was peripheral blood, taken on day 0 of AZD1222 vaccination. These receptors came from an adult in good health.

This clone was observed a single time. The CDR3 DNA follows: TGTGCCAGCAGCTTAGCGGGAGTTTCGGGGCGTGAGCAGTTCTTC. Protein: CASSLAGVSGREQFF. This chain connects TRBV7-9 to TRBJ2-1; perhaps D is TRBD1 or TRBD2 (5 bases each). Germline values: CDR1 SEHNR, CDR2 FQNEAQ (reference sequence). V was trimmed by 0 bases and J by 9 bases, leaving 15 bases between them. The CDR3 covers 15 residues.

V usage is TRBV4-1 and J usage is TRBJ2-5, with unresolved D. The germline V gene encodes CDR1 MGHRA and CDR2 YSYEKL. This CDR3 has 13 amino acids. V was cut by 1 base and J by 4 bases, with 7 bases left in between. CDR3 coding DNA: TGCGCCAGCAGCCAAGCCTGGCTAGAGACCCAGTACTTC. It translates to CASSQAWLETQYF.

The chain has TRBV28 and TRBJ2-3; 14 bases map to TRBD2. CDR1 MDHEN and CDR2 SYDVKM come from the germline V gene. CDR3 length: 16 residues. V dropped 5 bases and J dropped 3; count of bases not matched to a gene: 4. Written as DNA, the CDR3 is TGTGCCAGCAGTCCGACTAGCGGGAGGGCAACAGATACGCAGTATTTT. Its protein product is CASSPTSGRATDTQYF.

This clone appeared a single time. The genes are TRBV4-1 and TRBJ2-7, with no clear D. V was pared by 0 bases and J by 3 bases, with 9 bases between. The CDR3 loop spans 14 amino acids. The germline gives CDR1 MGHRA, CDR2 YSYEKL. CDR3 nucleotide sequence: TGCGCCAGCAGCCAAGAGCCCGTAAACTACGAGCAGTACTTC. Protein: CASSQEPVNYEQYF.

The rearrangement links TRBV6-6 to TRBJ1-1; unclear D gene. In germline, CDR1 is MNHNY, CDR2 SVGAGI (reference sequence). CDR3 length: 14 amino acids. V was clipped by 3 bases and J by 0 bases, with 8 bases between them. The CDR3 protein is CASSYEGMNTEAFF. The CDR3 DNA reads TGTGCCAGCAGTTATGAGGGAATGAACACTGAAGCTTTCTTT.

Comments on this clone: The junction does not match germline at one end; this may be a read error. The rearrangement joins TRBV28 to TRBJ2-2; perhaps TRBD1 as D (5 bases). The CDR3 has 16 residues. CDR1 MDHEN and CDR2 SYDVKM come from the germline V gene. CDR3 coding DNA: TGTGCCAGCATTTTATCTGGACAACCGAACACCGGGGAGCTGTTTTTT. Translation: CASILSGQPNTGELFF.

The chain has TRBV30 and TRBJ1-1; D remains ambiguous. This CDR3 has 14 amino acids. Germline CDR1 reads GTSNPN; CDR2 reads SVGIG (reference sequence). Trimming took off 2 bases at V and 4 bases at J, with 14 bases between the two ends. The CDR3 loop reads CAWSKRRLSTEAFF. The CDR3 nucleotides read TGTGCCTGGAGTAAGCGGCGGCTGAGCACTGAAGCTTTCTTT.

The chain recombines TRBV30 with TRBJ1-5, with D possibly TRBD1 on 5 matching bases. Per the germline V gene, CDR1 is GTSNPN and CDR2 is SVGIG (reference sequence). The CDR3 is 14 amino acids. The V end lost 6 bases, the J end lost 7 bases, and 19 bases lay between the germline ends. CDR3 sequence: CACGAQGRSQPQHF. In DNA, the CDR3 is TGTGCCTGTGGGGCTCAGGGACGGAGCCAGCCCCAGCATTTT.

The gene calls are TRBV5-1 and TRBJ2-7; TRBD1 matches at 9 bases. CDR3 size: 13 residues. J lost 5 bases, V lost 4 bases, and 4 bases had no gene match. CDR1 and CDR2 from the germline V gene are SGHRS and YFSETQ. CDR3 amino acids: CASSRRTGDEQYF. The CDR3 nucleotides read TGCGCCAGCAGCCGACGGACAGGGGACGAGCAGTACTTC.

This rearrangement joins TRBV18 to TRBJ2-7; 7 bases map to TRBD1. This CDR3 is 16 amino acids long. The junction had 10 bases not matched to a gene; V was cut back by 0 bases and J by 5 bases. CDR1 KGHSH and CDR2 LQKENI come from the germline V gene. In DNA, the CDR3 is TGTGCCAGCTCACCACCGATAGGGGAAACAGGGGACGAGCAGTACTTC. It specifies CASSPPIGETGDEQYF.

This chain joins TRBV15 and TRBJ1-5; 7 bases are shared with TRBD1. The CDR3 is 16 residues long. CDR1 and CDR2 from the germline V gene are LNHNV and YYDKDF (reference sequence). After removal of 1 base from V and 2 bases from J, the junction contained 5 bases not matched to a gene. The CDR3 bases are TGTGCCACCAGCAGAGCACAGGGGTTAGGCAATCAGCCCCAGCATTTT. Amino acid sequence: CATSRAQGLGNQPQHF.

The chain carries TRBV7-2 and TRBJ2-1, with D possibly being TRBD1 (6 bases). V lost 1 base and J 9 bases, leaving 13 bases between the germline ends. CDR3 size: 14 residues. CDR1 and CDR2 from the germline V gene are SGHTA and FQGNSA. In DNA form, the CDR3 reads TGTGCCAGCAGCTTAGACCTGGGGGCAAGTGAGCAGTTCTTC. It is translated as CASSLDLGASEQFF.

V usage is TRBV2 and J usage is TRBJ2-1; 9 bases fit TRBD2. Trimming took 1 base from V and 7 from J; bases not matched to a gene: 11. This CDR3 is 17 amino acids long. Germline V CDR1 and CDR2: SNHLY, FYNNEI. The CDR3 nucleotides are TGTGCCAGCAGTGAAGGGTTAGCGGGAGCGGTAGGGAATGAGCAGTTCTTC. Translated, it gives CASSEGLAGAVGNEQFF.

For this clone: The sample holds other DNA sequences that translate to the same CDR3. The chain carries TRBV9 and TRBJ1-1; tentatively, D is TRBD1 (5 bases). The CDR3 consists of 16 residues. Germline V gene lookup returns CDR1 SGDLS and CDR2 YYNGEE. V dropped 0 bases and J dropped 1 base, with 13 bases sitting between them. CDR3 nucleotide sequence: TGTGCCAGCAGCGTAGATTATCGGGGGTCGAACACTGAAGCTTTCTTT. This gives the protein CASSVDYRGSNTEAFF.

This clone occurred once. V and J are TRBV5-4 and TRBJ2-5, with D possibly TRBD2 on 5 matching bases. Germline lookup yields CDR1 SGHNT and CDR2 YYREEE (reference sequence). This CDR3 is built from 10 residues. Trimming removed 7 bases from V and 5 bases from J, with 6 bases in between. The CDR3 region is CASGGETQYF. CDR3 nucleotides: TGTGCCAGCGGCGGGGAGACCCAGTACTTC.

This CDR3 is CASRPRADQETQYF. DNA for the CDR3: TGTGCCAGCAGACCAAGGGCGGATCAAGAGACCCAGTACTTC. This chain joins TRBV2 and TRBJ2-5; the D is unclear. The CDR3 has 14 residues. V gave up 6 bases and J gave up 2 bases, with 13 bases separating them. In germline, CDR1 is SNHLY, CDR2 FYNNEI. The complete variable domain, with remaining parts taken from reference TRBV2 and TRBJ2-5, reads EPEVTQTPSHQVTQMGQEVILRCVPISNHLYFYWYRQILGQKVEFLVSFYNNEISEKSEIFDDQFSVERPDGSNFTLKIRSTKLEDSAMYFCASRPRADQETQYFGPGTRLLVL.

The chain combines TRBV19 with TRBJ1-1; no definite D call. The CDR3 consists of 15 residues. Germline V gene sequence: CDR1 LNHDA, CDR2 SQIVND (reference sequence). V lost 3 bases to trimming and J lost 1 base, with 12 bases between them. The CDR3 loop reads CASSIFGGANTEAFF. CDR3 DNA sequence: TGTGCCAGTAGTATTTTTGGCGGCGCGAACACTGAAGCTTTCTTT.

This clone was seen only a few times. The chain couples TRBV29-1 to TRBJ1-2; perhaps TRBD1 as D (5 bases). The CDR3 covers 13 residues. With 3 bases removed from V and 6 bases from J, the gap between germline ends came to 14 bases. Per germline, CDR1 SQVTM and CDR2 ANQGSEA. The CDR3 sequence: CSVDGQGTDGYTF. CDR3 nucleotide sequence: TGCAGCGTTGATGGTCAGGGTACAGATGGCTACACCTTC.

The chain links TRBV6-5 to TRBJ2-7; no definite D call. The CDR3 runs 13 residues. V lost 2 bases to trimming and J lost 6 bases, with 11 bases between them. Germline V gene data show CDR1 as MNHEY and CDR2 as SVGAGI. The CDR3 is CASSYDGNGEQYF. CDR3 sequence (DNA): TGTGCCAGCAGTTACGATGGAAACGGCGAGCAGTACTTC.

A single count supports this clone. The chain uses TRBV11-2 and TRBJ2-7; tentatively, D is TRBD1 or TRBD2 (5 bases each). The V gene lost 5 bases and the J gene lost 6 bases, with 17 bases spanning the gap. Germline V lookup: CDR1 SGHAT, CDR2 FQNNGV. This CDR3 has 14 amino acids. The CDR3 sequence: CASSPTGTGSEQYF. DNA for the CDR3: TGTGCCAGCAGCCCCACAGGAACGGGAAGCGAGCAGTACTTC.

V is TRBV30 and J is TRBJ2-5, with a tentative D call TRBD1 (6 bases). The CDR3 is 17 residues long. Germline CDR1 GTSNPN, CDR2 SVGIG (reference sequence). Trimming pared 3 bases from V and 5 bases from J, leaving 25 bases between. The CDR3: CAWRPHPLGDTGETQYF. In DNA form, the CDR3 reads TGTGCCTGGAGGCCCCACCCCCTCGGGGACACTGGTGAGACCCAGTACTTC.

This rearrangement joins TRBV7-9 to TRBJ2-3, with D perhaps TRBD1 (5 bases). Germline values: CDR1 SEHNR, CDR2 FQNEAQ (reference sequence). V was shortened by 2 bases and J by 2 bases, with 11 bases between the two germline ends. The CDR3 runs 15 residues. CDR3 coding DNA: TGTGCCAGCAGCTTAAGCGCCAGGGTCACAGATACGCAGTATTTT. This gives the protein CASSLSARVTDTQYF.

This clone was seen a single time. The V call is TRBV5-4, the J call TRBJ2-1, with 7 positions matching TRBD1. The V gene end was trimmed by 1 base and the J gene end by 7 bases; junction bases not matched to a gene: 8. CDR3 length: 15 residues. Germline CDR1 SGHNT, CDR2 YYREEE (reference sequence). CDR3 sequence (DNA): TGTGCCAGCAGCTTGATCCGACAGGGTGGGAATGAGCAGTTCTTC. Translation gives CASSLIRQGGNEQFF.

The CDR3 reads CASSVDGNLGSPLHF. The CDR3 region has the DNA TGTGCCAGCAGCGTCGACGGGAATCTAGGATCACCCCTCCACTTT. This chain connects TRBV9 to TRBJ1-6, with no clear D. V gave up 2 bases and J gave up 10 bases, with 16 bases separating them. The CDR3 consists of 15 residues. Germline CDR1 and CDR2: SGDLS and YYNGEE. The full variable domain, completed using reference TRBV9 and TRBJ1-6, is DSGVTQTPKHLITATGQRVTLRCSPRSGDLSVYWYQQSLDQGLQFLIQYYNGEERAKGNILERFSAQQFPDLHSELNLSSLELGDSALYFCASSVDGNLGSPLHFGNGTRLTVT.

V gene TRBV2 combines with J gene TRBJ2-1; TRBD2 aligns across 13 bases. Germline V gives CDR1 SNHLY, CDR2 FYNNEI. V gave up 4 bases and J gave up 8 bases; unmatched junction bases: 2. This CDR3 spans 14 amino acids. The CDR3 DNA reads as TGTGCCAGCAGTGGGACTAGCGGGAGCGATGAGCAGTTCTTC. Its protein is CASSGTSGSDEQFF. Using reference TRBV2 and TRBJ2-1 for the parts outside the CDR3, the full variable domain is EPEVTQTPSHQVTQMGQEVILRCVPISNHLYFYWYRQILGQKVEFLVSFYNNEISEKSEIFDDQFSVERPDGSNFTLKIRSTKLEDSAMYFCASSGTSGSDEQFFGPGTRLTVL.

V usage is TRBV11-2 and J usage is TRBJ1-6; 8 bases are shared with TRBD1. In germline, CDR1 is SGHAT, CDR2 FQNNGV. The CDR3 sequence is 16 residues long. Trimming cost V 3 bases and J 3 bases; bases outside gene matches: 4. The CDR3 region has the DNA TGTGCCAGCAGCTTTGGACAGGGCCTCTATAATTCACCCCTCCACTTT. The encoded protein is CASSFGQGLYNSPLHF.